Each of the 23 T cell receptor beta chains below was sequenced from the same sample in a study of regulatory T cells in long-lasting Graves disease (dated by TCRdb to about 2021). Libraries were constructed by multiplex PCR. Data came from an Illumina HiSeq 4000. iRepertoire HTBI primers and Arm-PCR amplification of CDR3 regions were used to construct TCR beta libraries. Using fastp at Q25 and MiXCR, TCRdb reprocessed the public reads and kept productive beta chains. Every entry covers one CDR3 protein and lists the most common genes and DNA from its rows. This sample comprises roughly 700,000 distinct CDR3 sequences, 25% to 35% of them detected only once. Around 42% of the sample is in the top ten clones. The time point tag for this specimen amounts to: persistent/refractory GD, antithyroid drugs over 5 years with positive TRAb. For both TCR sequencing and RNA sequencing, RNA was extracted from PBMCs in TRIzol.

The source material was peripheral blood mononuclear cells (PBMCs), sampled when the disease was refractory, from a patient treated with antithyroid drugs. The receptors here all came from a female donor with Graves disease.

The table lists this clonotype with a few counts. This chain links TRBV13 with TRBJ2-1; D is perhaps TRBD2 (6 bases). Trimming took 4 bases from V and 2 from J, leaving 15 bases between them. Germline-derived CDR1 and CDR2 are PRHDT and FYEKMQ (reference sequence). The CDR3 has 16 amino acids. CDR3 sequence reads: CASSSATGGAYNEQFF. The CDR3, as DNA: TGTGCCAGCAGCTCCGCCACGGGCGGGGCCTACAATGAGCAGTTCTTC.

The rearrangement links TRBV5-1 to TRBJ1-4; possibly TRBD1 for D (6 bases). Trimming removed 4 bases at V and 7 bases at J, with 17 bases between. The CDR3 sequence is 15 residues long. Germline V gene data show CDR1 as SGHRS and CDR2 as YFSETQ. CDR3 nucleotide sequence: TGCGCCAGCAGCACGACCCAGGGGTTGGGTGAAAAACTGTTTTTT. Encoded protein: CASSTTQGLGEKLFF. Combining the CDR3 with reference TRBV5-1 and TRBJ1-4 gives the whole variable domain KAGVTQTPRYLIKTRGQQVTLSCSPISGHRSVSWYQQTPGQGLQFLFEYFSETQRNKGNFPGRFSGRQFSNSRSEMNVSTLELGDSALYLCASSTTQGLGEKLFFGSGTQLSVL.

The chain has TRBV7-7 and TRBJ2-5; 7 positions agree with TRBD1. CDR1 is SSHAT, CDR2 FNYEAQ, per germline (reference sequence). The CDR3 sequence is 15 residues long. The V gene end was trimmed by 1 base and the J gene end by 4 bases; junction bases not matched to a gene: 6. This chain's CDR3 is CASSLGQGASETQYF. The DNA of the CDR3 is TGTGCCAGCAGCTTAGGACAGGGTGCTTCAGAGACCCAGTACTTC.

The sample holds a few counts of this clonotype. This chain joins TRBV6-2 or TRBV6-3 and TRBJ2-7, with D tentatively TRBD2 (6 bases). V was shortened by 2 bases and J by 3 bases, with 14 bases between the two germline ends. Germline V gene sequence: CDR1 MNHEY, CDR2 SVGEGT. The CDR3 has 15 residues. CDR3: CASSYKGGLDYEQYF. Written as DNA, the CDR3 is TGTGCCAGCAGTTACAAGGGAGGCCTAGACTACGAGCAGTACTTC.

This clonotype occurred a few times. The rearrangement links TRBV3-1 to TRBJ1-6; D remains ambiguous. This CDR3 has 12 residues. V was trimmed by 2 bases and J by 11 bases, leaving 7 bases between them. CDR1 is LGHDT, CDR2 YNNKEL, per germline (reference sequence). Here the CDR3 reads CASSQQYAPLHF. DNA for the CDR3: TGTGCCAGCAGCCAACAATACGCACCCCTCCACTTT.

With regard to this clonotype: Given a much more abundant clone one base away, this may be a read error. V usage is TRBV2 and J usage is TRBJ1-1, with D possibly being TRBD1 (5 bases). The CDR3 runs to 13 residues. Germline V CDR1 and CDR2: SNHLY, FYNNEI. The CDR3 region has the DNA TGTGCCAGCGGTGACGGGGCACGTACTGAAGCTTTCTTT. Translating gives CASGDGARTEAFF. The entire variable domain, with the rest obtained from reference TRBV2 and TRBJ1-1, is as follows: EPEVTQTPSHQVTQMGQEVILRCVPISNHLYFYWYRQILGQKVEFLVSFYNNEISEKSEIFDDQFSVERPDGSNFTLKIRSTKLEDSAMYFCASGDGARTEAFFGQGTRLTVV.

The gene calls are TRBV27 and TRBJ1-4; TRBD1 might be the D (6 bases). Germline loops: CDR1 MNHEY, CDR2 SMNVEV (reference sequence). Trimming shortened V by 6 bases and J by 7 bases, and 15 bases separated the two germline ends. The CDR3 totals 14 residues. Here the CDR3 reads CASSLTGLGEKLFF. Here the CDR3 DNA reads TGTGCCAGCAGCTTAACAGGGTTGGGTGAAAAACTGTTTTTT.

The chain employs TRBV7-6 and TRBJ1-3; no reliable D call. V lost 3 bases and J lost 1, with 10 bases in between. Germline loops: CDR1 SGHVS, CDR2 FNYEAQ. This CDR3 contains 15 residues. The CDR3 DNA reads as TGTGCCAGCAGCTTGATGGTGGGATCTGGAAACACCATATATTTT. Its translation: CASSLMVGSGNTIYF. Supplemented by reference TRBV7-6 and TRBJ1-3, the full variable domain reads GAGVSQSPRYKVTKRGQDVALRCDPISGHVSLYWYRQALGQGPEFLTYFNYEAQQDKSGLPNDRFSAERPEGSISTLTIQRTEQRDSAMYRCASSLMVGSGNTIYFGEGSWLTVV.

Many counts were recorded for this clonotype. The chain joins TRBV12-3 or TRBV12-4 to TRBJ1-2; 8 nucleotides match TRBD1. J gave up 7 bases and V 3 bases, and 7 bases lay outside the gene matches. The CDR3 is 14 amino acids. The CDR3 nucleotides read TGTGCCAGCAGTTTTGGTTCAGGGGGCTCTGGCTACACCTTC. Encoded protein: CASSFGSGGSGYTF.

This clonotype has only one observation. The rearrangement joins TRBV5-1 to TRBJ1-1; maybe TRBD1 (6 bases). Trimming stripped 4 bases from V and 1 base from J, with 17 bases between. There are 16 residues in the CDR3. In germline, CDR1 is SGHRS, CDR2 YFSETQ. The CDR3 DNA sequence: TGCGCCAGCAGCGAGTCGGGGGGGCGGGGGAACACTGAAGCTTTCTTT. Translation gives CASSESGGRGNTEAFF.

The chain carries TRBV30 and TRBJ1-2; D unclear. Trimming cost V 2 bases and J 5 bases, with 9 bases left between them. Germline V gives CDR1 GTSNPN, CDR2 SVGIG (reference sequence). CDR3 length equals 12 residues. CDR3 residues: CAWSTTVYGYTF. In nucleotides, the CDR3 is TGTGCCTGGAGTACGACTGTATATGGCTACACCTTC.

This rearrangement joins TRBV12-3 or TRBV12-4 to TRBJ2-7; a possible D gene is TRBD2 (6 bases). This CDR3 is built from 18 residues. Trimming shortened V by 6 bases and J by 1 base, and 25 bases separated the two germline ends. Written as DNA, the CDR3 is TGTGCCAGCAGGCCCGGTGCGTGGGGGGATGGCGCTTCCTACGAGCAGTACTTC. It translates to CASRPGAWGDGASYEQYF.

The rearrangement uses TRBV2 and TRBJ2-3; possibly TRBD1 or TRBD2 for D (6 bases each). Germline V gene data show CDR1 as SNHLY and CDR2 as FYNNEI. The V end lost 4 bases, the J end lost 5 bases, and 16 bases lay between the germline ends. The CDR3 has 15 amino acids. For the CDR3, the DNA is TGTGCCAGCAGTGGGGGGGCGGGAACGCGAGATACGCAGTATTTT. This translates into CASSGGAGTRDTQYF. Supplemented by reference TRBV2 and TRBJ2-3, the full variable domain reads EPEVTQTPSHQVTQMGQEVILRCVPISNHLYFYWYRQILGQKVEFLVSFYNNEISEKSEIFDDQFSVERPDGSNFTLKIRSTKLEDSAMYFCASSGGAGTRDTQYFGPGTRLTVL.

The chain carries TRBV5-1 and TRBJ1-2; tentatively, D is TRBD1 (5 bases). CDR1 and CDR2 (germline): SGHRS, YFSETQ. Deletions cut 5 bases from V and 4 bases from J, with 15 bases between. The CDR3 spans 14 residues. This chain's CDR3 is CASRNPSGSYGYTF. The CDR3 region has the DNA TGCGCCAGCAGAAATCCGTCAGGGAGCTATGGCTACACCTTC.

This rearrangement joins TRBV5-1 to TRBJ2-7; 11 bases line up with TRBD2. There are 18 residues in the CDR3. V trimming: 4 bases; J trimming: 0 bases; junction bases outside the gene matches: 12. Germline CDR1 SGHRS, CDR2 YFSETQ. CDR3 nucleotides: TGCGCCAGCAGCCCCCTAGCGGGAGGATGGACCCGCTCCTACGAGCAGTACTTC. It is translated as CASSPLAGGWTRSYEQYF. Variable domain in full (rest from reference TRBV5-1 and TRBJ2-7): KAGVTQTPRYLIKTRGQQVTLSCSPISGHRSVSWYQQTPGQGLQFLFEYFSETQRNKGNFPGRFSGRQFSNSRSEMNVSTLELGDSALYLCASSPLAGGWTRSYEQYFGPGTRLTVT.

This clonotype was detected ten times or more. J is TRBJ1-5 and V is TRBV12-3 or TRBV12-4; 8 bases agree with TRBD1. The CDR3 spans 14 residues. V shed 5 bases, J shed 9 bases, and the junction held 9 bases outside the gene matches. CDR3 residues: CASSIGQGLAPQHF. The DNA for the CDR3 is TGTGCCAGCAGTATTGGACAGGGTTTGGCGCCCCAGCATTTT.

This clonotype was counted a few times. This chain uses TRBV12-5 with TRBJ1-2; D not resolved. The CDR3 consists of 11 residues. V lost 0 bases and J 6 bases, leaving 2 bases between the germline ends. Looked up from germline, CDR1 is LGHNT and CDR2 is FRNRAP. In DNA, the CDR3 is TGTGCTAGTGGTTTGGTAAATGGCTACACCTTC. This gives the protein CASGLVNGYTF.

There are many counts of this clonotype. The chain's CDR3 is CASKVRRGANTGELFF. As DNA, the CDR3 is TGTGCCAGCAAAGTTAGGCGGGGCGCGAACACCGGGGAGCTGTTTTTT. This rearrangement joins TRBV2 to TRBJ2-2; weak D call: TRBD2 (6 bases). V was trimmed by 7 bases and J by 0 bases, leaving 15 bases between them. CDR1 and CDR2 from the germline V gene are SNHLY and FYNNEI. This CDR3 is 16 amino acids long. The full variable domain, with the rest looked up from reference TRBV2 and TRBJ2-2, is EPEVTQTPSHQVTQMGQEVILRCVPISNHLYFYWYRQILGQKVEFLVSFYNNEISEKSEIFDDQFSVERPDGSNFTLKIRSTKLEDSAMYFCASKVRRGANTGELFFGEGSRLTVL.

This clonotype was counted only a few times. The V call is TRBV6-5, the J call TRBJ1-1; D not resolved. Looked up from germline, CDR1 is MNHEY and CDR2 is SVGAGI. Trimming removed 2 bases from V and 4 bases from J, with 11 bases in between. CDR3 size: 14 residues. The CDR3 spells CASSYGQPSTEAFF. For the CDR3, the DNA is TGTGCCAGCAGTTACGGCCAGCCAAGCACTGAAGCTTTCTTT.

CDR3 protein: CASSLHEPTGELFF. The CDR3 DNA follows: TGTGCCAGCAGCTTGCACGAACCCACCGGGGAGCTGTTTTTT. The rearrangement joins TRBV5-4 to TRBJ2-2, with D unclear. Germline V lookup: CDR1 SGHNT, CDR2 YYREEE (reference sequence). The CDR3 contains 14 residues. Trimming pared 1 base from V and 4 bases from J, leaving 8 bases between. Variable domain in full (rest from reference TRBV5-4 and TRBJ2-2): ETGVTQSPTHLIKTRGQQVTLRCSSQSGHNTVSWYQQALGQGPQFIFQYYREEENGRGNFPPRFSGLQFPNYSSELNVNALELDDSALYLCASSLHEPTGELFFGEGSRLTVL.

The J gene is TRBJ1-1, the V gene TRBV7-2; D call uncertain. The CDR3 spans 14 residues. V was clipped by 5 bases and J by 7 bases, with 17 bases between them. CDR1 SGHTA and CDR2 FQGNSA come from the germline V gene. CDR3 bases: TGTGCCAGCAGCACCCCCCGGGGAGTGCGTGAAGCTTTCTTT. Its translation: CASSTPRGVREAFF.

The chain uses TRBV6-2 or TRBV6-3 and TRBJ1-6, with 8 nucleotides matching TRBD1. CDR1 and CDR2 from the germline V gene are MNHEY and SVGEGT. Unmatched junction bases numbered 5, after V lost 5 bases and J lost 2 bases. The CDR3 consists of 16 residues. The CDR3 protein is CASSPRGLAYNSPLHF. The CDR3 DNA sequence: TGTGCCAGCAGTCCCAGGGGGCTCGCCTATAATTCACCCCTCCACTTT.

This clonotype was detected a few times. V usage is TRBV6-1 and J usage is TRBJ1-1, with D possibly being TRBD1 (6 bases). The CDR3 totals 17 residues. From germline, CDR1 is MNHNS and CDR2 SASEGT. V dropped 6 bases and J dropped 3 bases, with 23 bases sitting between them. CDR3 residues: CASRNRGPWGPDTEAFF. In nucleotides, the CDR3 is TGTGCCAGCAGGAATAGGGGACCGTGGGGGCCGGACACTGAAGCTTTCTTT.